This T cell receptor (beta chain) comes out of a study of cytomegalovirus exposure and HLA in healthy donors. General study points: Among TCR sequences, most were rare, though some public TCRs appeared in many donors.

In germline, CDR1 is GTSNPN, CDR2 SVGIG (reference sequence). CDR3 length equals 15 residues. Losses at the gene ends were 2 bases for V and 2 bases for J; bases not matched to a gene: 6. Primers: 60 Vbeta forward and 13 Jbeta reverse. Profiling relied on immunoSEQ multiplex PCR, and the TCRdb table lists in-frame clones only, not all of them. The sample contains about 160,000 clones, 80% of which appear only once. This clone was found once. The antigen remains unidentified. The sequencing input was PBMCs. The sequence was obtained from a man in his thirties or forties in good health and CMV-seronegative. The chain has TRBV30 and TRBJ2-7, with 10 bases aligning to TRBD1. In DNA form, the CDR3 reads TGTGCCTGGAGTCCCGGACAGGGGGGGCCCTACGAGCAGTACTTC. It codes for CAWSPGQGGPYEQYF.